Presented here are 21 T cell receptor beta chains from one specimen sequenced in a study of long-term antiretroviral therapy in people with HIV. Runs used v3.0 of the immunoSEQ assay and were done at survey level. This table comes from immunoSEQ multiplex PCR, and its TCRdb copy is limited to in-frame clones, with some not included. The table shows approximately 27,000 clones, with approximately 90% occurring only once. Sequenced here: unsorted PBMCs, sampled 1.8 years after starting antiretroviral therapy. These receptor sequences come from a woman aged 18 to 35 with HIV.

The rearrangement links TRBV5-4 to TRBJ2-7, with unresolved D. This CDR3 is built from 13 residues. Germline lookup yields CDR1 SGHNT and CDR2 YYREEE (reference sequence). V dropped 4 bases and J dropped 6 bases, with 14 bases sitting between them. CDR3 loop: CASSLSQQAEQYF. The DNA of the CDR3 is TGTGCCAGCAGCCTCAGCCAGCAAGCCGAGCAGTACTTC.

The chain couples TRBV27 to TRBJ2-7, with 8 positions matching TRBD2. The germline V gene encodes CDR1 MNHEY and CDR2 SMNVEV (reference sequence). Losses at the gene ends were 5 bases for V and 0 bases for J; bases not matched to a gene: 3. The length of the CDR3 is 14 residues. CDR3 residues: CASSPGTSSYEQYF. For the CDR3, the DNA is TGTGCCAGCAGTCCCGGGACTAGCTCCTACGAGCAGTACTTC.

The V and J genes are TRBV11-3 and TRBJ2-7, with D tentatively TRBD1 (6 bases). This CDR3 comprises 15 residues. The V gene's germline CDR1 is SGHNT and CDR2 YENEEA. The germline V and J ends were trimmed by 3 bases and 2 bases, with 14 bases remaining between them. The CDR3, as DNA: TGTGCCAGCAGCTTCGGACCCAGGGGCCCCTACGAGCAGTACTTC. Its protein product is CASSFGPRGPYEQYF.

The CDR3 DNA is TGTGCCAGCAGCTTGGACTTTACCTACGAGCAGTACTTC. As protein: CASSLDFTYEQYF. The chain is built from TRBV7-2 and TRBJ2-7; D might be TRBD2 (5 bases). The CDR3 is 13 amino acids. CDR1 is SGHTA and CDR2 is FQGNSA in the germline V gene. The ends were cut back, 3 bases at V and 2 bases at J, with 8 bases in the middle.

The V and J genes are TRBV6-5 and TRBJ2-7; D is perhaps TRBD1 (6 bases). The germline CDR1 and CDR2 sequences are MNHEY and SVGAGI. Trimming removed 6 bases from V and 0 bases from J, with 9 bases in between. The CDR3 length is 13 residues. The CDR3 DNA reads TGTGCCAGCAGACGGACAGCCTCCTACGAGCAGTACTTC. Encoded protein: CASRRTASYEQYF.

The rearrangement joins TRBV14 to TRBJ2-1; 10 bases match TRBD2. The germline V gene has CDR1 SGHDN and CDR2 FVKESK. V was pared by 2 bases and J by 5 bases, with 6 bases of the junction left unmatched. This CDR3 spans 16 amino acids. In nucleotides, the CDR3 is TGTGCCAGCAGCCAAAAAGCGGGAGGGCTTAACAATGAGCAGTTCTTC. Translating it yields CASSQKAGGLNNEQFF.

This chain uses TRBV19 with TRBJ2-2; 7 nucleotides match TRBD1. The V segment lost 3 bases and the J segment 6 bases; nucleotides outside the gene matches: 4. Germline CDR1 LNHDA, CDR2 SQIVND (reference sequence). The CDR3 runs to 14 residues. CDR3 region: CASSISDRAGELFF. CDR3 nucleotide sequence: TGTGCCAGTAGTATTAGCGACAGGGCCGGGGAGCTGTTTTTT.

For this clone: At one end, the junction sequence differs from germline, possibly due to a read error. The rearrangement links TRBV2 to TRBJ2-4; perhaps TRBD2 as D (7 bases). The CDR3 contains 14 residues. Germline lookup yields CDR1 SNHLY and CDR2 FYNNEI. The CDR3, as DNA: TGTGCCAGCAGTGTGGGCAGGGGAGGGAACATTCAATACTTC. It codes for CASSVGRGGNIQYF.

The chain is built from TRBV13 and TRBJ1-4; D not certain. V was clipped by 5 bases and J by 0 bases, with 13 bases between them. The CDR3 is 16 residues long. Germline CDR1 is PRHDT and CDR2 is FYEKMQ (reference sequence). CDR3 coding DNA: TGTGCCAGCAGCATCAGCGGCCTTGCAACTAATGAAAAACTGTTTTTT. This sequence encodes CASSISGLATNEKLFF. Full variable domain (remainder filled in from reference TRBV13 and TRBJ1-4): AAGVIQSPRHLIKEKRETATLKCYPIPRHDTVYWYQQGPGQDPQFLISFYEKMQSDKGSIPDRFSAQQFSDYHSELNMSSLELGDSALYFCASSISGLATNEKLFFGSGTQLSVL.

In its sample, this clone was seen once. V is TRBV7-3 and J is TRBJ2-1; D is undetermined. The CDR3 extends over 12 amino acids. V lost 8 bases to trimming and J lost 4 bases, with 9 bases between them. CDR1 SGHTA and CDR2 FQGTGA come from the germline V gene. As DNA, the CDR3 is TGTGCCAGCGGGCGGAGTTACAATGAGCAGTTCTTC. Residues: CASGRSYNEQFF.

J is TRBJ2-3 and V is TRBV28, with 8 bases identical to TRBD2. Germline trimming cut 6 bases from V and 1 base from J; bases unmatched to any gene: 6. Germline CDR1 and CDR2: MDHEN and SYDVKM. CDR3 length: 15 residues. CDR3 DNA: TGTGCCAGCAGCCGACCAGCGGGAGGCACAGATACGCAGTATTTT. Translating gives CASSRPAGGTDTQYF.

This clone was detected once. The chain couples TRBV7-3 to TRBJ1-3; D call uncertain. V was cut by 5 bases and J by 4 bases, with 6 bases left in between. The CDR3 has 12 amino acids. Per germline, CDR1 SGHTA and CDR2 FQGTGA. The CDR3 region has the DNA TGTGCCAGCAGCCTGGACGGAAACACCATATATTTT. Its protein product is CASSLDGNTIYF.

A single count supports this clone. The chain recombines TRBV4-1 with TRBJ1-2; D perhaps matches TRBD1 (6 bases). The CDR3 has 15 residues. V was cut by 1 base and J by 0 bases, with 9 bases left in between. Germline V gene data show CDR1 as MGHRA and CDR2 as YSYEKL. The CDR3 loop is CASSQVRGTNYGYTF. The CDR3 coding sequence is TGCGCCAGCAGCCAAGTGAGGGGGACTAACTATGGCTACACCTTC.

V gene TRBV5-6 combines with J gene TRBJ1-2, with a weak D call TRBD1 (6 bases). This CDR3 region has 13 residues. Germline CDR1 is SGHDT and CDR2 is YYEEEE. Trimming stripped 0 bases from V and 4 bases from J, with 7 bases between. As DNA, the CDR3 is TGTGCCAGCAGCTTGGACAGGGTCTATGGCTACACCTTC. It yields the protein CASSLDRVYGYTF.

J is TRBJ2-6 and V is TRBV7-2; 9 nucleotides line up with TRBD1. This CDR3 region has 17 residues. V lost 3 bases to trimming and J lost 0 bases; unmatched junction nucleotides: 3. Germline CDR1 reads SGHTA; CDR2 reads FQGNSA. Here the CDR3 DNA reads TGTGCCAGCAGCTTCCGGGACAGGGTCTCTGGGGCCAACGTCCTGACTTTC. Its protein product is CASSFRDRVSGANVLTF.

This chain joins TRBV10-3 and TRBJ2-7; 8 bases match TRBD1. CDR1 and CDR2 (germline): ENHRY, SYGVKD. The length of the CDR3 is 13 residues. Trimming took 3 bases from V and 3 from J; bases not matched to a gene: 1. CDR3 coding DNA: TGTGCCATCAGTGAAGGACAGGGCTACGAGCAGTACTTC. This gives the protein CAISEGQGYEQYF.

The CDR3 is CATWTGGRNEQYF. CDR3 DNA: TGTGCCACCTGGACAGGGGGTCGGAACGAGCAGTACTTC. This chain joins TRBV28 and TRBJ2-7; 10 nucleotides match TRBD1. V trimming: 10 bases; J trimming: 5 bases; junction bases outside the gene matches: 8. The CDR3 has 13 residues. The V gene's germline CDR1 is MDHEN and CDR2 SYDVKM.

The chain recombines TRBV9 with TRBJ2-2; TRBD1 matches 7 bases. V lost 5 bases to trimming and J lost 3 bases; unmatched junction nucleotides: 13. The CDR3 extends over 17 amino acids. Germline assignment: CDR1 SGDLS and CDR2 YYNGEE. This CDR3 is CASRRDRNAEDTGELFF. In DNA form, the CDR3 reads TGTGCCAGCAGGAGGGACAGAAACGCCGAAGACACCGGGGAGCTGTTTTTT.

This clone appeared a single time. V and J are TRBV9 and TRBJ2-3; D is tentatively TRBD1 or TRBD2 (6 bases each). The CDR3 covers 14 residues. Trimming shortened V by 0 bases and J by 3 bases, and 8 bases separated the two germline ends. In germline, CDR1 is SGDLS, CDR2 YYNGEE. The CDR3 DNA reads as TGTGCCAGCAGCGTAGAAGGGGGGACAGATACGCAGTATTTT. Amino acid sequence: CASSVEGGTDTQYF.

The table lists this clone with a few counts. CDR3 residues: CASSGPGRSYGYTF. The CDR3 DNA follows: TGTGCCAGCAGCGGCCCGGGACGGAGCTATGGCTACACCTTC. J is TRBJ1-2 and V is TRBV5-4; D is perhaps TRBD1 (5 bases). The CDR3 is 14 amino acids. The V and J ends lost 4 bases and 4 bases respectively, with 14 bases between them. Germline CDR1 is SGHNT and CDR2 is YYREEE (reference sequence).

The chain links TRBV7-9 to TRBJ1-1, with D tentatively TRBD1 (6 bases). The length of the CDR3 is 14 residues. Germline lookup yields CDR1 SEHNR and CDR2 FQNEAQ (reference sequence). Trimming took 1 base from V and 6 from J, leaving 12 bases between them. The CDR3 here is CASSLGRDRPEAFF. The CDR3 DNA follows: TGTGCCAGCAGCTTAGGACGAGACAGGCCTGAAGCTTTCTTT.